The 29 T cell receptor beta chains reported below all come from one sample, sequenced in a study of cytomegalovirus exposure and HLA in healthy donors. Primers for the PCR totalled 60 Vbeta and 13 Jbeta. Only in-frame clones appear in the TCRdb table, and some are missing; sequencing was by immunoSEQ multiplex PCR. The table records about 120,000 clones, 70% to 80% of them present only once. The sample consisted of PBMCs. These receptors all come from a female donor in good health and CMV-seronegative.

The chain carries TRBV4-2 and TRBJ2-2; 7 bases line up with TRBD2. J lost 6 bases, V lost 0 bases, and 10 bases had no gene match. In germline, CDR1 is LGHNA, CDR2 YNFKEQ. The length of the CDR3 is 17 residues. CDR3 sequence (DNA): TGTGCCAGCAGCCAAGATTCGGCGGAAGGGAGGGCCGGGGAGCTGTTTTTT. This translates into CASSQDSAEGRAGELFF.

The rearrangement joins TRBV6-4 to TRBJ1-4, with D possibly matching TRBD1 (5 bases). CDR3 size: 17 residues. The V gene's germline CDR1 is MRHNA and CDR2 SNTAGT. V was cut by 2 bases and J by 7 bases, with 20 bases left in between. In DNA, the CDR3 is TGTGCCAGCAGTGACCTTAGGTCACAGGAGGGCGCTGAAAAACTGTTTTTT. This sequence encodes CASSDLRSQEGAEKLFF.

J is TRBJ1-1 and V is TRBV29-1, with TRBD1 matching 7 bases. V gave up 4 bases and J gave up 0 bases; unmatched junction bases: 14. Germline loops: CDR1 SQVTM, CDR2 ANQGSEA. The CDR3 extends over 17 amino acids. CDR3 loop: CSVALDRESPMNTEAFF. CDR3 coding DNA: TGCAGCGTTGCCTTAGACAGGGAAAGCCCCATGAACACTGAAGCTTTCTTT.

This clone was found a few times. This chain connects TRBV5-6 to TRBJ1-2, with no clear D. Trimming removed 2 bases at V and 4 bases at J, with 12 bases between. The germline gives CDR1 SGHDT, CDR2 YYEEEE. The CDR3 sequence is 14 residues long. This CDR3 is CASSLGPAGYGYTF. DNA of the CDR3: TGTGCCAGCAGCTTAGGCCCCGCGGGCTATGGCTACACCTTC.

The chain recombines TRBV30 with TRBJ2-7; D perhaps matches TRBD2 (5 bases). The germline gives CDR1 GTSNPN, CDR2 SVGIG (reference sequence). CDR3 length: 13 residues. Trimming left V 3 bases short and J 3 bases short, with 12 bases between. Here the CDR3 reads CAWRPGNRYEQYF. The DNA for the CDR3 is TGTGCCTGGAGGCCGGGAAACCGCTACGAGCAGTACTTC.

V and J are TRBV7-9 and TRBJ2-2, with D maybe TRBD2 (6 bases). V lost 4 bases and J 0 bases, leaving 9 bases between the germline ends. CDR1 and CDR2 (germline): SEHNR, FQNEAQ (reference sequence). The CDR3 extends over 15 amino acids. In nucleotides, the CDR3 is TGTGCCAGCAGCTCGGGACTCTCGAACACCGGGGAGCTGTTTTTT. Its protein product is CASSSGLSNTGELFF.

The gene calls are TRBV18 and TRBJ2-3, with TRBD1 matching over 9 bases. The trim removed 3 bases at V and 2 bases at J, leaving 3 bases unmatched. This CDR3 contains 15 residues. The germline gives CDR1 KGHSH, CDR2 LQKENI. For the CDR3, the DNA is TGTGCCAGCTCACCCCGGACAGGGGACACAGATACGCAGTATTTT. It is translated as CASSPRTGDTDTQYF. Full variable domain (rest looked up from reference TRBV18 and TRBJ2-3): NAGVMQNPRHLVRRRGQEARLRCSPMKGHSHVYWYRQLPEEGLKFMVYLQKENIIDESGMPKERFSAEFPKEGPSILRIQQVVRGDSAAYFCASSPRTGDTDTQYFGPGTRLTVL.

This sequence joins TRBV11-2 and TRBJ2-3, with TRBD2 as a possible D gene (5 bases). The length of the CDR3 is 16 residues. Germline V gene sequence: CDR1 SGHAT, CDR2 FQNNGV. V dropped 2 bases and J dropped 0 bases, with 12 bases sitting between them. CDR3 residues: CASSLKAGRSTDTQYF. CDR3 nucleotide sequence: TGTGCCAGCAGCTTAAAGGCGGGCCGTAGCACAGATACGCAGTATTTT.

This chain uses TRBV2 with TRBJ1-2, with 7 bases that match TRBD1. CDR1 is SNHLY and CDR2 is FYNNEI in the germline V gene. Germline trimming cut 4 bases from V and 4 bases from J; bases unmatched to any gene: 6. The CDR3 is 14 amino acids. The CDR3 region has the DNA TGTGCCAGCAGTGGACAAGACAGGGCCTATGGCTACACCTTC. This encodes CASSGQDRAYGYTF.

This clone has just one count. The J gene is TRBJ1-2, the V gene TRBV7-8; 8 nucleotides match TRBD1. With V trimmed by 5 bases and J by 1 base, 6 bases remained unmatched. This CDR3 is built from 15 residues. Germline values: CDR1 SGHVS, CDR2 FQNEAQ. CDR3 nucleotide sequence: TGTGCCAGCAGCCTCCGGGACAGGAGTAACTATGGCTACACCTTC. It encodes CASSLRDRSNYGYTF. The full variable domain, with the rest looked up from reference TRBV7-8 and TRBJ1-2, is GAGVSQSPRYKVAKRGQDVALRCDPISGHVSLFWYQQALGQGPEFLTYFQNEAQLDKSGLPSDRFFAERPEGSVSTLKIQRTQQEDSAVYLCASSLRDRSNYGYTFGSGTRLTVV.

This clone has just a few counts. The chain recombines TRBV7-9 with TRBJ1-1; 9 nucleotides match TRBD1. The germline CDR1 and CDR2 sequences are SEHNR and FQNEAQ (reference sequence). J lost 10 bases, V lost 6 bases, and 18 bases had no gene match. The CDR3 sequence is 16 residues long. The CDR3 reads CASSSQTPGTGSGAFF. The CDR3 DNA reads as TGTGCCAGCAGTTCCCAAACCCCCGGGACAGGGAGTGGAGCTTTCTTT.

In this sample, this clone turned up a few times. The CDR3, as DNA: TGTGCCAGCAGCGAGAGTACAGGGATGAGGACTGAAGCTTTCTTT. Protein: CASSESTGMRTEAFF. The chain uses TRBV5-4 and TRBJ1-1; possibly TRBD1 for D (6 bases). The CDR3 loop spans 15 amino acids. The V gene's germline CDR1 is SGHNT and CDR2 YYREEE (reference sequence). Trimming shortened V by 4 bases and J by 5 bases, and 18 bases separated the two germline ends.

The genes are TRBV19 and TRBJ1-5; weak D call: TRBD1 (6 bases). V was shortened by 1 base and J by 0 bases, with 13 bases between the two germline ends. The CDR3 totals 17 residues. Germline values: CDR1 LNHDA, CDR2 SQIVND (reference sequence). The DNA of the CDR3 is TGTGCCAGTAGTATAGGGATACAGGGTTCTAGCAATCAGCCCCAGCATTTT. This encodes CASSIGIQGSSNQPQHF.

The gene calls are TRBV5-4 and TRBJ1-2; 9 bases are a match to TRBD1. This CDR3 is 19 amino acids long. From germline, CDR1 is SGHNT and CDR2 YYREEE (reference sequence). V dropped 3 bases and J dropped 4; count of bases not matched to a gene: 19. CDR3 sequence: CASSSSLMYRDRVGYGYTF. The CDR3 nucleotides are TGTGCCAGCAGCTCATCCCTGATGTACCGGGACAGGGTAGGCTATGGCTACACCTTC.

V usage is TRBV2 and J usage is TRBJ1-2; 7 bases agree with TRBD1. Germline CDR1 and CDR2: SNHLY and FYNNEI. This CDR3 spans 14 amino acids. Losses at the gene ends were 6 bases for V and 5 bases for J; bases not matched to a gene: 9. CDR3: CASRKGQVPYGYTF. For the CDR3, the DNA is TGTGCCAGCAGGAAAGGACAGGTCCCATATGGCTACACCTTC. The full variable domain, its missing parts supplied by reference TRBV2 and TRBJ1-2, is EPEVTQTPSHQVTQMGQEVILRCVPISNHLYFYWYRQILGQKVEFLVSFYNNEISEKSEIFDDQFSVERPDGSNFTLKIRSTKLEDSAMYFCASRKGQVPYGYTFGSGTRLTVV.

This chain joins TRBV27 and TRBJ1-5, with D possibly being TRBD1 (5 bases). V was cut by 5 bases and J by 6 bases, with 20 bases left in between. Looked up from germline, CDR1 is MNHEY and CDR2 is SMNVEV (reference sequence). The CDR3 is 16 residues long. The CDR3 loop is CASSLTPAGRAQPQHF. In DNA form, the CDR3 reads TGTGCCAGCAGTCTAACTCCGGCGGGGCGTGCTCAGCCCCAGCATTTT.

This rearrangement joins TRBV6-5 to TRBJ1-5, with 8 bases fitting TRBD1. Germline trimming cut 6 bases from V and 2 bases from J; bases unmatched to any gene: 6. The CDR3 contains 15 residues. Germline V CDR1 and CDR2: MNHEY, SVGAGI. CDR3 DNA: TGTGCCAGCAGCCATGACAGGGGAGGCAATCAGCCCCAGCATTTT. Its translation: CASSHDRGGNQPQHF.

V and J are TRBV14 and TRBJ1-1, with D perhaps TRBD1 (5 bases). This CDR3 comprises 14 residues. The V end was cut by 0 bases, the J end by 5 bases, with 10 bases between. Germline V gene lookup returns CDR1 SGHDN and CDR2 FVKESK. CDR3 DNA: TGTGCCAGCAGCCAAGAAGACGGGGGAACTGAAGCTTTCTTT. It codes for CASSQEDGGTEAFF.

The V call is TRBV29-1, the J call TRBJ2-3; possibly TRBD1 for D (5 bases). V lost 7 bases, J lost 4 bases, and 15 bases lay in between. CDR1 and CDR2 from the germline V gene are SQVTM and ANQGSEA. The CDR3 is made up of 13 amino acids. The CDR3 reads CSGKQGVADTQYF. The CDR3 DNA is TGCAGCGGAAAGCAAGGGGTGGCAGATACGCAGTATTTT.

This clone was seen more than once but under ten times. The chain joins TRBV6-5 to TRBJ1-6; 7 bases align to TRBD1. In germline, CDR1 is MNHEY, CDR2 SVGAGI. This CDR3 spans 14 amino acids. Trimming cost V 6 bases and J 6 bases; bases outside gene matches: 5. In DNA form, the CDR3 reads TGTGCCAGCAGATACGGGACAGCTAATTCACCCCTCCACTTT. Translation gives CASRYGTANSPLHF.

This sequence joins TRBV19 and TRBJ1-2; the match to TRBD1 covers 8 bases. V lost 7 bases, J lost 9 bases, and 13 bases stayed unmatched. Per germline, CDR1 LNHDA and CDR2 SQIVND (reference sequence). The CDR3 totals 14 residues. The CDR3 region has the DNA TGTGCCAGTAAAACGACAGGGGAGGCCTCGAGCTACACCTTC. It codes for CASKTTGEASSYTF. Full variable domain (rest looked up from reference TRBV19 and TRBJ1-2): DGGITQSPKYLFRKEGQNVTLSCEQNLNHDAMYWYRQDPGQGLRLIYYSQIVNDFQKGDIAEGYSVSREKKESFPLTVTSAQKNPTAFYLCASKTTGEASSYTFGSGTRLTVV.

The chain couples TRBV6-1 to TRBJ1-1; D perhaps matches TRBD1 (5 bases). Trimming stripped 7 bases from V and 0 bases from J, with 12 bases between. CDR1 is MNHNS and CDR2 is SASEGT in the germline V gene. The CDR3 length is 14 residues. CDR3 sequence: CASMPGIMNTEAFF. CDR3 DNA: TGTGCCAGCATGCCAGGGATCATGAACACTGAAGCTTTCTTT.

This chain links TRBV1 with TRBJ1-4. TRBV1 is a known pseudogene. There are 11 residues in the CDR3. The CDR3 region has the DNA TGCACCAGCGAGAGGTGGGAAAAACTGTTTTTT. It codes for CTSERWEKLFF.

The chain recombines TRBV4-1 with TRBJ2-2, with D possibly being TRBD2 (5 bases). Germline V gene data show CDR1 as MGHRA and CDR2 as YSYEKL. V lost 1 base and J 4 bases, leaving 10 bases between the germline ends. The CDR3 loop spans 15 amino acids. The CDR3 here is CASSQGETVTGELFF. Written as DNA, the CDR3 is TGCGCCAGCAGCCAAGGGGAGACCGTCACCGGGGAGCTGTTTTTT.

This chain connects TRBV30 to TRBJ1-1; possible D gene TRBD1, 6 bases. The CDR3 is 11 residues long. Germline V gene sequence: CDR1 GTSNPN, CDR2 SVGIG (reference sequence). V was clipped by 6 bases and J by 10 bases, with 15 bases between them. The CDR3 DNA reads TGTGCCTGCGTCCGGGGGGCTGGAGCTTTCTTT. Amino acids: CACVRGAGAFF.

This clone was seen just once. The rearrangement joins TRBV9 to TRBJ1-1, with D unresolved. The CDR3 is 13 amino acids. V gave up 2 bases and J gave up 0 bases, with 5 bases separating them. Per the germline V gene, CDR1 is SGDLS and CDR2 is YYNGEE. CDR3 nucleotide sequence: TGTGCCAGCAGCGTGCAGATGAACACTGAAGCTTTCTTT. Translation gives CASSVQMNTEAFF.

Notes on this clone: At one end the junction does not follow the germline gene, possibly because of a read error. The rearrangement links TRBV4-3 to TRBJ2-1, with 10 bases matching TRBD2. Germline CDR1 LGHNA, CDR2 YSLEER. This CDR3 contains 19 residues. For the CDR3, the DNA is TGCGCCAGCAGCCAAGATACCCTAGCGGGGGCCAGTAAATACAATGAGCAGCTCTTC. Translated, it gives CASSQDTLAGASKYNEQLF.

This clone was observed once. The rearrangement joins TRBV6-1 to TRBJ2-7; TRBD1 agrees at 8 bases. The V gene end was trimmed by 5 bases and the J gene end by 7 bases; junction bases not matched to a gene: 10. The CDR3 sequence is 14 residues long. Germline loops: CDR1 MNHNS, CDR2 SASEGT. The CDR3: CASSYPRTGSEQYF. CDR3 bases: TGTGCCAGCAGTTATCCCCGGACAGGGAGTGAGCAGTACTTC.

The V and J genes are TRBV4-2 and TRBJ2-2; TRBD2 matches at 9 bases. CDR3 length: 15 residues. J lost 6 bases, V lost 0 bases, and 2 bases had no gene match. Germline assignment: CDR1 LGHNA and CDR2 YNFKEQ. CDR3 DNA sequence: TGTGCCAGCAGCCAAGAGCGGGGGGGCTCCGGGGAGCTGTTTTTT. It codes for CASSQERGGSGELFF.